The source of this T cell receptor beta chain is a study of blood T cell repertoires in COVID-19. Study information: Acute and convalescent COVID-19 samples came from the United States, Italy and Spain. Sources were T cells, B-cell-depleted T cells, or PBMCs; the material itself was cDNA or gDNA.

The germline gives CDR1 ENHRY, CDR2 SYGVKD. With 10 bases removed from V and 4 bases from J, the gap between germline ends came to 9 bases. This CDR3 is built from 11 residues. In the original processing: The assay estimated nucleated cells by amplifying reference gene primers. The repertoire was sequenced with immunoSEQ multiplex PCR; TCRdb's copy has only in-frame clones and lacks some. D and trimming were read from the DNA, whereas the V and J calls and clone size are those reported in that table. This table holds 45,000 to 60,000 clones, 60% to 85% found once. The chain couples TRBV10-3 to TRBJ2-3; the D gene is possibly TRBD2 (5 bases). This TCR was recovered from a human donor with active or convalescent COVID-19. The donor label of this sample is uncertain. The sample taken for sequencing was peripheral blood. CDR3 amino acids: CATRTADTQYF. The CDR3 nucleotides are TGTGCCACCCGGACTGCAGATACGCAGTATTTT.